Below, 9 T cell receptor beta chains from the same sample are listed, as sequenced in a study of blood T cells in healthy people across ages. Together with a sample-barcoded 5' primer, a J-beta primer mix was included in a second PCR lasting about 6 to 11 cycles. TCRdb itself ran the 5' RACE reads through MiXCR, one entry per CDR3 protein. The repertoire holds more than 550,000 distinct CDR3 sequences, 22% seen once, with around a fifth in the top ten. Specimen: blood. These receptors were taken from a man between 65 and 85 years old in good health.

The chain uses TRBV5-1 and TRBJ1-5; perhaps TRBD1 as D (5 bases). V lost 4 bases and J 3 bases, leaving 14 bases between the germline ends. Germline assignment: CDR1 SGHRS and CDR2 YFSETQ. The CDR3 has 15 amino acids. CDR3 in amino acids: CASSPDGGNNQPQHF. In DNA form, the CDR3 reads TGCGCCAGCAGCCCCGATGGGGGAAACAATCAGCCCCAGCATTTT. The entire variable domain, with the rest obtained from reference TRBV5-1 and TRBJ1-5, is as follows: KAGVTQTPRYLIKTRGQQVTLSCSPISGHRSVSWYQQTPGQGLQFLFEYFSETQRNKGNFPGRFSGRQFSNSRSEMNVSTLELGDSALYLCASSPDGGNNQPQHFGDGTRLSIL.

V is TRBV5-1 and J is TRBJ2-2; 8 bases are shared with TRBD2. The CDR3 has 18 residues. CDR1 and CDR2 from the germline V gene are SGHRS and YFSETQ. With V trimmed by 4 bases and J by 0 bases, 11 bases remained unmatched. CDR3 region: CASSPGAGGQTNTGELFF. DNA for the CDR3: TGCGCCAGCAGCCCCGGGGCGGGGGGCCAAACGAACACCGGGGAGCTGTTTTTT.

V usage is TRBV7-6 and J usage is TRBJ2-3; D ambiguous. The CDR3 is 16 amino acids. Trimming took off 1 base at V and 0 bases at J, with 11 bases between the two ends. Germline V gives CDR1 SGHVS, CDR2 FNYEAQ. CDR3 DNA: TGTGCCAGCAGCTTAGGCCCGGTTACTAGCACAGATACGCAGTATTTT. This encodes CASSLGPVTSTDTQYF.

J is TRBJ2-5 and V is TRBV20-1; D possibly corresponds to TRBD2 (5 bases). V lost 6 bases and J 5 bases, leaving 19 bases between the germline ends. This CDR3 contains 14 residues. Germline lookup yields CDR1 DFQATT and CDR2 SNEGSKA (reference sequence). The CDR3 DNA is TGCAGTGCACCCCCGGACTGGGCCGTCGAGACCCAGTACTTC. This translates into CSAPPDWAVETQYF.

There are a few counts of this clonotype. The rearrangement joins TRBV27 to TRBJ2-1, with D perhaps assigned TRBD1 or TRBD2 (5 bases each). The J call is in doubt because the DNA end fits TRBJ2-7 better. Germline-derived CDR1 and CDR2 are MNHEY and SMNVEV (reference sequence). The CDR3 consists of 16 residues. The CDR3 DNA reads as TGTGCCAGCAGTCAATTAACCGGGACGGGGACCTACGAGCAGTACTTC. It codes for CASSQLTGTGTYEQYF.

This clonotype was found a few times. CDR3 nucleotide sequence: TGTGCCAGCAGCCGCAGACTAGCGGGGTATATTGGCGAGCAGTACTTC. Encoded protein: CASSRRLAGYIGEQYF. V and J are TRBV7-2 and TRBJ2-7; 11 bases agree with TRBD2. V lost 5 bases to trimming and J lost 6 bases; unmatched junction nucleotides: 12. CDR3 size: 16 residues. The germline V gene encodes CDR1 SGHTA and CDR2 FQGNSA.

The rearrangement joins TRBV20-1 to TRBJ2-7; 10 bases agree with TRBD2. Germline V gene sequence: CDR1 DFQATT, CDR2 SNEGSKA (reference sequence). The junction had 10 bases not matched to a gene; V was cut back by 3 bases and J by 5 bases. This CDR3 spans 15 amino acids. CDR3 sequence: CSARGSLAGDNEQYV. CDR3 in DNA: TGCAGTGCTAGGGGGTCGCTAGCGGGAGATAACGAGCAGTACGTC.

This clonotype has only a few counts. The V and J genes are TRBV20-1 and TRBJ2-1; 13 positions agree with TRBD2. The end of the DNA is better explained by TRBJ2-7, so the J call may be wrong. Germline values: CDR1 DFQATT, CDR2 SNEGSKA (reference sequence). The CDR3 has 15 amino acids. CDR3 DNA: TGCAGTGCCCACCGGACTAGCGGGGGACTCGCCGAGCAGTACTTC. Protein product: CSAHRTSGGLAEQYF.

This clonotype was counted only a few times. This chain joins TRBV11-2 and TRBJ2-3, with 7 bases fitting TRBD1. After removal of 6 bases from V and 4 bases from J, the junction contained 10 bases not matched to a gene. The length of the CDR3 is 15 residues. Per the germline V gene, CDR1 is SGHAT and CDR2 is FQNNGV. In DNA, the CDR3 is TGTGCCAGCAGACCGAGAGGGGGCAGCGCAGATACGCAGTATTTT. Translated, it gives CASRPRGGSADTQYF. The whole variable domain, remainder taken from reference TRBV11-2 and TRBJ2-3, is EAGVAQSPRYKIIEKRQSVAFWCNPISGHATLYWYQQILGQGPKLLIQFQNNGVVDDSQLPKDRFSAERLKGVDSTLKIQPAKLEDSAVYLCASRPRGGSADTQYFGPGTRLTVL.